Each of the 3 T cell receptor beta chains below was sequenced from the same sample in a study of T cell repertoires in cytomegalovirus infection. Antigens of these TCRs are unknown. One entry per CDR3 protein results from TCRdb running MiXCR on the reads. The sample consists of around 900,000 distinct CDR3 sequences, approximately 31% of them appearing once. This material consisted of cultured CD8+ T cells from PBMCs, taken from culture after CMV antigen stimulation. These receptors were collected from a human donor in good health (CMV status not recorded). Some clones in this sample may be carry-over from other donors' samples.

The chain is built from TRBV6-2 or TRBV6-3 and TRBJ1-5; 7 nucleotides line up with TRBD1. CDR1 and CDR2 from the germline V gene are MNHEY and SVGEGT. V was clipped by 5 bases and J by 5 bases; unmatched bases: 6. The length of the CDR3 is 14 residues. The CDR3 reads CASSHRQGYQPQHF. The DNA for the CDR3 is TGTGCCAGCAGTCACCGACAGGGCTATCAGCCCCAGCATTTT.

CDR3 sequence (DNA): TGCAGTGCTAGAGATCGGCAGGGGACCAAAAACATTCAGTACTTC. It encodes CSARDRQGTKNIQYF. This chain joins TRBV20-1 and TRBJ2-4; D is perhaps TRBD1 (6 bases). Trimming pared 0 bases from V and 2 bases from J, leaving 11 bases between. CDR1 is DFQATT, CDR2 SNEGSKA, per germline (reference sequence). This CDR3 region has 15 residues.

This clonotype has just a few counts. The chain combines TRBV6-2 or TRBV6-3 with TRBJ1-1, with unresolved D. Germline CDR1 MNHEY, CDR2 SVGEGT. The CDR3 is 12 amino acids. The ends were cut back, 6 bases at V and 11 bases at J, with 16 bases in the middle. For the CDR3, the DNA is TGTGCCAGCAGCTTCGACCTACACGGGGCTTTCTTT. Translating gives CASSFDLHGAFF.